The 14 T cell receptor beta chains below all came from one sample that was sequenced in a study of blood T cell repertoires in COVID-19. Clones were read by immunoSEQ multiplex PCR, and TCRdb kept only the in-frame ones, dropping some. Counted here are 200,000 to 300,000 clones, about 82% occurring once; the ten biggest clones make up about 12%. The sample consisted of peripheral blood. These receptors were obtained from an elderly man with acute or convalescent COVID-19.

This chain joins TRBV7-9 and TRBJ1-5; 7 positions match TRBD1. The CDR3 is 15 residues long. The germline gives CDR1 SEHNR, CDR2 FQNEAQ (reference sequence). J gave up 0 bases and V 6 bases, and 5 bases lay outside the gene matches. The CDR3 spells CASSIQGHSNQPQHF. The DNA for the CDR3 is TGTGCCAGCAGTATACAGGGGCATAGCAATCAGCCCCAGCATTTT.

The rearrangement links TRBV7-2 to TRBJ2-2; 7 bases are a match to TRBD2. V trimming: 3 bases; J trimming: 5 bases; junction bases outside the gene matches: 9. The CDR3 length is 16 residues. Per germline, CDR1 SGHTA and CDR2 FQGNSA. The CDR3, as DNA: TGTGCCAGCAGCTTCGGAATTGGCGGGGGAACCGGGGAGCTGTTTTTT. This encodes CASSFGIGGGTGELFF.

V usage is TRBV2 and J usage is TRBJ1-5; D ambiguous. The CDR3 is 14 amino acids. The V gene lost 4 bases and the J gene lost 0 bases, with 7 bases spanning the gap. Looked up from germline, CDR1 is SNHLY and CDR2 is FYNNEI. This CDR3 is CASSAVNSNQPQHF. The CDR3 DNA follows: TGTGCCAGCAGTGCTGTAAATAGCAATCAGCCCCAGCATTTT.

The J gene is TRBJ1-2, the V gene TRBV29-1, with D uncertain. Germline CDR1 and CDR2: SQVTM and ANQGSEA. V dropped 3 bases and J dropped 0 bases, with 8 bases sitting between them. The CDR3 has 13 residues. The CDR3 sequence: CSVDSSSNYGYTF. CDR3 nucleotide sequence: TGCAGCGTTGATAGCAGTTCTAACTATGGCTACACCTTC.

CDR3 amino acids: CASSPDRGLYGYTF. The CDR3 DNA sequence: TGTGCCAGCTCACCGGACAGGGGTCTCTATGGCTACACCTTC. This chain uses TRBV18 with TRBJ1-2, with 9 bases fitting TRBD1. V shed 3 bases, J shed 4 bases, and the junction held 3 bases outside the gene matches. This CDR3 contains 14 residues. Germline values: CDR1 KGHSH, CDR2 LQKENI.

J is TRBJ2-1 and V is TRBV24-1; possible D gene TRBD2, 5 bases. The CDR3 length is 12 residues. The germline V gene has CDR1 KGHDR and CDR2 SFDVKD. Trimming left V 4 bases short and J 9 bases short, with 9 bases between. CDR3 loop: CATSEFEGEQFF. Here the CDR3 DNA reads TGTGCCACCAGTGAATTTGAGGGTGAGCAGTTCTTC.

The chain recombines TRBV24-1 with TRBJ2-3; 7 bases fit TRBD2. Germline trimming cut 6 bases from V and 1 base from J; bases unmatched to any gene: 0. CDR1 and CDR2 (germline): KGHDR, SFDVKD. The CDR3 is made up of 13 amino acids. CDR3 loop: CATSRGGTDTQYF. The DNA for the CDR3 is TGTGCCACCAGTCGGGGGGGCACAGATACGCAGTATTTT.

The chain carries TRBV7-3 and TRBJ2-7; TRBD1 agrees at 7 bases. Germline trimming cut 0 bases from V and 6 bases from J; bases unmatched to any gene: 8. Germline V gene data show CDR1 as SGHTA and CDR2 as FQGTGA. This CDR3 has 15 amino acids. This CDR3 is CASSLTPGTVIEQYF. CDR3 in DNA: TGTGCCAGCAGCTTAACCCCCGGGACAGTAATCGAGCAGTACTTC.

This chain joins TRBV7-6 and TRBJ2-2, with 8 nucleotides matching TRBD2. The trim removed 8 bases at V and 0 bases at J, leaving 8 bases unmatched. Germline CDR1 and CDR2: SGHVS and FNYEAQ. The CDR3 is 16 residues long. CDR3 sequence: CASGPIAGSNTGELFF. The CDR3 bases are TGTGCCAGCGGGCCAATAGCGGGGTCGAACACCGGGGAGCTGTTTTTT.

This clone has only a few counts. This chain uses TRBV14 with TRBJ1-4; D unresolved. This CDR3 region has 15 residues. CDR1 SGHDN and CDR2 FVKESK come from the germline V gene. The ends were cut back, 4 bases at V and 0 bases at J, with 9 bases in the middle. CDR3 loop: CASSPQMSTNEKLFF. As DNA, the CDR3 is TGTGCCAGCAGCCCCCAGATGTCAACTAATGAAAAACTGTTTTTT.

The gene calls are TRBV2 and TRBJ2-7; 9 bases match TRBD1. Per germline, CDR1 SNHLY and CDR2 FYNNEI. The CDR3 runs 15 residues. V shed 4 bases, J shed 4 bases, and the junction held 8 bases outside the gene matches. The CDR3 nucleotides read TGTGCCAGCAGTGTAACAGGGGGCACAGGGTACGAGCAGTACTTC. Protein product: CASSVTGGTGYEQYF.

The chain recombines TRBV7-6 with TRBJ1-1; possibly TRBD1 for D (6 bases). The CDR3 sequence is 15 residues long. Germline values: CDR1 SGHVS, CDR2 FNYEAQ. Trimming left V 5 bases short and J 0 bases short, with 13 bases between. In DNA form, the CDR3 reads TGTGCCAGCAGCCCGTCGGCAGGGGTGAACACTGAAGCTTTCTTT. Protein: CASSPSAGVNTEAFF.

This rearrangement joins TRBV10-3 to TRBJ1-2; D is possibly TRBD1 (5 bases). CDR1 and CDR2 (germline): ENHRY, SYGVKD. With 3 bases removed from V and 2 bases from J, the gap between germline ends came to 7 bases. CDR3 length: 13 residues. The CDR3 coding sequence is TGTGCCATCAGTGAAGGGGAAAACTATGGCTACACCTTC. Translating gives CAISEGENYGYTF.

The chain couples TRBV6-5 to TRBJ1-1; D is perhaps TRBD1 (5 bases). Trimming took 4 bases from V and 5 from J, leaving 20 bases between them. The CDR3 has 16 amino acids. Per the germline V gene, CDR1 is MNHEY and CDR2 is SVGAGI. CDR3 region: CASSSNPGQGLTEAFF. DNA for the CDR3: TGTGCCAGCAGTTCGAACCCGGGTCAGGGTCTGACTGAAGCTTTCTTT.